This T cell receptor beta chain was identified in a study of blood T cell repertoires in COVID-19 (dated by TCRdb to 2020 to 2021). About the full investigation: Samples from collaborators originated in the United States, Italy and Spain and spanned both the acute and convalescent phases of COVID-19. Subjects who had been exposed to COVID-19, were actively infected with it, or had recovered from it provided the deeply sampled blood TCRbeta repertoires that made up the dataset. Where HLA class I and class II types were available, the types were taken from metadata supplied by the sample provider, not from assay-based typing. Samples came from the ongoing ImmuneRACE study (first 160 participants) plus 1,254 subjects from 6 global collaborators. Nearly every sample came with metadata listing a de-identified subject ID, COVID-19 status, age in years and sex. The repertoires were released in a freely available public database intended as a resource for research on the immune response to SARS-CoV-2. The prospective study material was composed of cDNA or gDNA derived from T cells, B-cell-depleted T cells, or PBMCs.

Broader findings and caveats from the paper: The amount of clinical and demographic metadata varied by source and participant and was provided uncurated.

TCRbeta CDR3 regions were amplified from genomic DNA by means of the immunoSEQ Assay, a bias-controlled multiplex PCR. On the study's bioinformatics: Within the assay, amplification of reference gene primers was used to estimate how many nucleated cells each sample contained. Sequence reads were collapsed and filtered to measure the absolute abundance of every unique TCRbeta CDR3 rearrangement. For each sample, productive Simpson clonality was calculated by taking the square root of Simpson's diversity index across productive rearrangements. TCRdb obtained this table from immuneACCESS and retained in-frame rearrangements with V and J assigned. These tables miss some clones; where compared with another copy, unresolved V genes account for less than half of the shortfall, and the remainder is unexplained. V and J calls plus clone size are reproduced from that table; the DNA served to infer D and trimming. This sample has about 190,000 clones in its table, and 88% of those were observed once. Less than 1.5% of the sample lies in the top ten.

With regard to this clone: This receptor's antigen is unknown. No quality values exist for individual bases; no much larger clone is one base distant.

The collaborating institutions used their own protocols to collect whole blood in K2EDTA tubes. For TCRbeta analysis, collaborators shipped samples as frozen whole blood, isolated PBMCs, or DNA extracted from either of those sample types. V gives up 0 bases and J gives up 4 bases, and the segment between their germline ends measures 16 bases. There are 16 amino acids in the CDR3, from cysteine to phenylalanine inclusive. Only the CDR3 DNA stays, 48 bases, in frame from base 1. CDR1 SGHDT and CDR2 YYEEEE are derived from the germline V gene. This clonotype was sampled from a man aged 25 to 40 with acute or convalescent COVID-19. The sequence links TRBV5-6 to TRBJ1-2; the D gene lacks a confident call. Sequencing input: peripheral blood. The DNA sequence is given as TGTGCCAGCAGCTTGGCCAGAGGGCGTGGGTTCTATGGCTACACCTTC. This encodes CASSLARGRGFYGYTF.